The source of this TCR beta chain is a study of blood T cells in healthy people across ages. V lost 1 base to trimming and J lost 2 bases; unmatched junction nucleotides: 4. CDR3 length: 15 residues. From germline, CDR1 is SGHRS and CDR2 YFSETQ. A sample-barcoded 5' primer and a J-beta primer mix were used in a second PCR of about 6 to 12 cycles. Using its own MiXCR run on the 5' RACE reads, TCRdb lists one record per CDR3 protein. This table holds approximately 400,000 distinct CDR3 sequences, approximately 52% found once. Donors ranged from 6 to 90 years old and were healthy Caucasians in Russia. The sequencing input was blood. The rearrangement links TRBV5-1 to TRBJ2-3; TRBD2 aligns across 7 bases. The source is a man in his sixties in good health. The CDR3 nucleotides are TGCGCCAGCAGCTTGACTGCGGGGGTCACAGATACGCAGTATTTT. It codes for CASSLTAGVTDTQYF.